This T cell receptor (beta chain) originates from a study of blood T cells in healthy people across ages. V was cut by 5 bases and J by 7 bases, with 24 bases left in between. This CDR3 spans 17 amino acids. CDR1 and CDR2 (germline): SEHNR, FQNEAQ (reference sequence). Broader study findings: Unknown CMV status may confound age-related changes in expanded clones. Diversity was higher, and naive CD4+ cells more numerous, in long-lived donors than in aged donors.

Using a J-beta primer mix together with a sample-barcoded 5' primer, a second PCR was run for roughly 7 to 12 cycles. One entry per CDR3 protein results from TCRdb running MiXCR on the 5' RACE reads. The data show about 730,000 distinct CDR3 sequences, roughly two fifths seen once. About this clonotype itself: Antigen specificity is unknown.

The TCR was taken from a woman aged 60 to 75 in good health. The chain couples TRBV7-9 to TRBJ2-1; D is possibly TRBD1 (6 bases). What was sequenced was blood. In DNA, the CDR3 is TGTGCCAGCAGCCCGAGGGGAACAGGGACCACCCCGAATGAGCAGTTCTTC. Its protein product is CASSPRGTGTTPNEQFF.